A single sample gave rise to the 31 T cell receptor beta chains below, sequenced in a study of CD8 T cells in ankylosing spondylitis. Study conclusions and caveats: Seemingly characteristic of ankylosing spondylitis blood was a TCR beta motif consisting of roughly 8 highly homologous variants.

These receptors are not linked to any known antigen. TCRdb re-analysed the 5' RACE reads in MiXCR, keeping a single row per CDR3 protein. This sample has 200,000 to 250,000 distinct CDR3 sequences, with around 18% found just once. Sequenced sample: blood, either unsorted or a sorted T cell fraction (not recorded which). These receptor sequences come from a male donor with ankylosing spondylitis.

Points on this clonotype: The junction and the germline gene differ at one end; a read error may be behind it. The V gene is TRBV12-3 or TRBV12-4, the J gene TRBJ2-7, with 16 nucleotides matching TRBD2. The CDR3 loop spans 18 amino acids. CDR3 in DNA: TGTGCCTGCAGTTCTCAAGGGACTAGCGGGAGGGAAAACTACGAGCAGTACTTC. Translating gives CACSSQGTSGRENYEQYF.

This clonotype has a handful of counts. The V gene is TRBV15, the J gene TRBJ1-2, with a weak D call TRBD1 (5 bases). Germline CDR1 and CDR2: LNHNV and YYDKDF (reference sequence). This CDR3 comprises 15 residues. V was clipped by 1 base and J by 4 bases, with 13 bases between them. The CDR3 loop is CATSRVPGVGYGYTF. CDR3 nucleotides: TGTGCCACCAGCAGAGTTCCGGGGGTGGGCTATGGCTACACCTTC.

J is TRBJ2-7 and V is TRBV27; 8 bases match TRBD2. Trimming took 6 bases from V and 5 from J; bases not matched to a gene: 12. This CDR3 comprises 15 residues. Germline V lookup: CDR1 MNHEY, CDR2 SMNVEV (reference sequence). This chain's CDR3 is CASSQLAGGVHEQYF. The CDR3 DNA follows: TGTGCCAGCAGCCAATTGGCGGGGGGTGTCCACGAGCAGTACTTC.

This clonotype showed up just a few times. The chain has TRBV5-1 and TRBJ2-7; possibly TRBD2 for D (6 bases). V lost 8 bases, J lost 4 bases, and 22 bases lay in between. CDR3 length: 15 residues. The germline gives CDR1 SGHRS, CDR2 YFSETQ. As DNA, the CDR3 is TGCGCCAGTCGAAACCGGGACTCCAGCACGTACGAGCAGTACTTC. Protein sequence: CASRNRDSSTYEQYF.

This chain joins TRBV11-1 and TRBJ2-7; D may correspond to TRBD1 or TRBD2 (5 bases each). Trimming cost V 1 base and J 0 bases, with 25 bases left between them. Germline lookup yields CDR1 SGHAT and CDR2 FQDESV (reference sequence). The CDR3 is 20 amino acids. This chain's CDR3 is CASSLVGYGGSSLSSYEQYF. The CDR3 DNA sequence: TGTGCCAGCAGCTTAGTTGGATATGGGGGAAGCAGTCTAAGCTCCTACGAGCAGTACTTC.

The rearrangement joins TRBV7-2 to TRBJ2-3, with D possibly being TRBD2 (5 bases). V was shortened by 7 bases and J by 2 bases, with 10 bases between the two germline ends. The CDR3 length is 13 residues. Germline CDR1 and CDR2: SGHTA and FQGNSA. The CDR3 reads CASNPGNTDTQYF. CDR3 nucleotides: TGTGCCAGCAACCCCGGGAACACAGATACGCAGTATTTT.

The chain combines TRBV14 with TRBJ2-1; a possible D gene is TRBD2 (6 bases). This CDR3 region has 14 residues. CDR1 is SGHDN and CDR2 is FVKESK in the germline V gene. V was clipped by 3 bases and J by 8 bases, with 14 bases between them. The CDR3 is CASSQWGTWDEQFF. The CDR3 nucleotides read TGTGCCAGCAGCCAGTGGGGGACTTGGGATGAGCAGTTCTTC.

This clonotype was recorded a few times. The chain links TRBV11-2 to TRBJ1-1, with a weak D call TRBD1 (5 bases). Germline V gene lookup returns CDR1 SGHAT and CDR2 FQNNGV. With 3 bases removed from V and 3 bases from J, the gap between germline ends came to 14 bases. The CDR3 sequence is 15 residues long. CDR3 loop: CASSLVRGGDTEAFF. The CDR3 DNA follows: TGTGCCAGCAGCTTGGTTAGGGGAGGGGACACTGAAGCTTTCTTT.

The DNA for the CDR3 is TGCGCCAGCAGCCAGCCGGGGCGCCCGGACAATGAGCAGTTCTTC. Protein: CASSQPGRPDNEQFF. V gene TRBV4-1 combines with J gene TRBJ2-1; D possibly uses TRBD1 or TRBD2 (5 bases each). Trimming pared 3 bases from V and 5 bases from J, leaving 14 bases between. The CDR3 covers 15 residues. The V gene's germline CDR1 is MGHRA and CDR2 YSYEKL.

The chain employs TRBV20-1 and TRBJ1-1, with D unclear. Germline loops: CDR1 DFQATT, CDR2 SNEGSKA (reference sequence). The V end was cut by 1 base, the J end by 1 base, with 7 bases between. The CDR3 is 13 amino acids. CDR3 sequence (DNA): TGCAGTGCTAGAGCAGGCGAGAACACTGAAGCTTTCTTT. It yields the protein CSARAGENTEAFF.

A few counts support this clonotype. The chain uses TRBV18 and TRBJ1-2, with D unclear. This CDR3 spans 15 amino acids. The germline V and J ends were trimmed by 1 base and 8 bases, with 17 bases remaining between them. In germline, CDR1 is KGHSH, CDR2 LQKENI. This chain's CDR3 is CASSPLIDTEQGYTF. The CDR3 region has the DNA TGTGCCAGCTCACCACTTATTGATACAGAGCAAGGCTACACCTTC.

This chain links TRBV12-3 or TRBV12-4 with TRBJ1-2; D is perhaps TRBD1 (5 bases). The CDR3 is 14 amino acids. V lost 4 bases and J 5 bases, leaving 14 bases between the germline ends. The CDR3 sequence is CASSSGPGGYGYTF. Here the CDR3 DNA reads TGTGCCAGCAGTTCCGGCCCTGGGGGGTATGGCTACACCTTC.

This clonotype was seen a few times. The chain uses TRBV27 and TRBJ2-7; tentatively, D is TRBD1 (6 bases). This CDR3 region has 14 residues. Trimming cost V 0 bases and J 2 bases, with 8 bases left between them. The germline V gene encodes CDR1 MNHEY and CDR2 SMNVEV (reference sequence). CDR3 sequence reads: CASSLSTGPYEQYF. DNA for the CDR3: TGTGCCAGCAGTTTATCGACAGGACCCTACGAGCAGTACTTC.

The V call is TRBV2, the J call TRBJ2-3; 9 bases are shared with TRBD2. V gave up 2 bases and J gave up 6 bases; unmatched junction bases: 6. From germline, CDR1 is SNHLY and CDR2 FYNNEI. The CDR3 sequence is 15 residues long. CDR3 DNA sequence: TGTGCCAGCAGTGAATGGCTAGCGGGACAGGATACGCAGTATTTT. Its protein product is CASSEWLAGQDTQYF.

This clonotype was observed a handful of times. DNA of the CDR3: TGCGCCAGCAGCCAATCATGGGCTAGCGCCTCCTACAATGAGCAGTTCTTC. Amino acid sequence: CASSQSWASASYNEQFF. The chain links TRBV4-1 to TRBJ2-1; D is possibly TRBD2 (6 bases). This CDR3 region has 17 residues. Germline CDR1 and CDR2: MGHRA and YSYEKL. Deletions cut 2 bases from V and 0 bases from J, with 14 bases between.

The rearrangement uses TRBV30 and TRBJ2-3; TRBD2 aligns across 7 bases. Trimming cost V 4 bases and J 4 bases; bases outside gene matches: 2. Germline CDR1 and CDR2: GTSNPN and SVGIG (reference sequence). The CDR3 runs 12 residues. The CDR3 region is CAWNLAADTQYF. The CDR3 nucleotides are TGTGCCTGGAATCTAGCGGCAGATACGCAGTATTTT. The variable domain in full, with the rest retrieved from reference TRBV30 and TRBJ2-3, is SQTIHQWPATLVQPVGSPLSLECTVEGTSNPNLYWYRQAAGRGLQLLFYSVGIGQISSEVPQNLSASRPQDRQFILSSKKLLLSDSGFYLCAWNLAADTQYFGPGTRLTVL.

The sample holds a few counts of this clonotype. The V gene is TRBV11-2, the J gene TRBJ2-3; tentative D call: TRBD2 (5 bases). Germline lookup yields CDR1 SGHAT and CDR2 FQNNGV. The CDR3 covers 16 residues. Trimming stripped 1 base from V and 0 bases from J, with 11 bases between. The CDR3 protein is CASSLGVALSTDTQYF. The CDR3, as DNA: TGTGCCAGCAGCTTAGGGGTAGCGTTAAGCACAGATACGCAGTATTTT.

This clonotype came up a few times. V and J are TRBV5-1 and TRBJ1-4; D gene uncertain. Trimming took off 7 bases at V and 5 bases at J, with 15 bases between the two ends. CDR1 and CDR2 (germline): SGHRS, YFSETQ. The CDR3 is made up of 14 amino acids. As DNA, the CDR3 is TGCGCCAGCTCACCGGGTTCCCACAATGAAAAACTGTTTTTT. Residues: CASSPGSHNEKLFF. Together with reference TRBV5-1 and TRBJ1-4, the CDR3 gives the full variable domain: KAGVTQTPRYLIKTRGQQVTLSCSPISGHRSVSWYQQTPGQGLQFLFEYFSETQRNKGNFPGRFSGRQFSNSRSEMNVSTLELGDSALYLCASSPGSHNEKLFFGSGTQLSVL.

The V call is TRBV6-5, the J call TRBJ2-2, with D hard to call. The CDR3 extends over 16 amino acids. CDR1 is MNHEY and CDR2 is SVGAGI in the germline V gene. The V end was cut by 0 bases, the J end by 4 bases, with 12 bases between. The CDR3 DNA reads TGTGCCAGCAGTTACTCTTTAGCTTTTGGCACCGGGGAGCTGTTTTTT. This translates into CASSYSLAFGTGELFF.

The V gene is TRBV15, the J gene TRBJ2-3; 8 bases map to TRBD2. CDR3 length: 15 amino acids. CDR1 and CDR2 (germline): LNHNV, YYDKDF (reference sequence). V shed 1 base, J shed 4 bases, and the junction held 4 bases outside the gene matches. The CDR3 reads CATSRGAGGPDTQYF. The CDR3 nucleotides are TGTGCCACCAGCAGAGGGGCGGGAGGTCCAGATACGCAGTATTTT. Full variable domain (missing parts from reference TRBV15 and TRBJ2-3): DAMVIQNPRYQVTQFGKPVTLSCSQTLNHNVMYWYQQKSSQAPKLLFHYYDKDFNNEADTPDNFQSRRPNTSFCFLDIRSPGLGDTAMYLCATSRGAGGPDTQYFGPGTRLTVL.

The CDR3 reads CAISEGSGEKLFF. Written as DNA, the CDR3 is TGTGCCATCAGTGAGGGGAGCGGGGAAAAACTGTTTTTT. This chain links TRBV10-3 with TRBJ1-4; D not resolved. Germline V gene lookup returns CDR1 ENHRY and CDR2 SYGVKD. This CDR3 has 13 amino acids. Deletions cut 2 bases from V and 8 bases from J, with 9 bases between.

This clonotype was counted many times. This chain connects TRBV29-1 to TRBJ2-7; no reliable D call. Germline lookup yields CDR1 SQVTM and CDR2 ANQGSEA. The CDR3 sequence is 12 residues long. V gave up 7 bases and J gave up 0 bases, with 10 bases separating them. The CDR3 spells CSAYHNSYEQYF. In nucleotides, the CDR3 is TGCAGCGCCTACCACAACTCCTACGAGCAGTACTTC.

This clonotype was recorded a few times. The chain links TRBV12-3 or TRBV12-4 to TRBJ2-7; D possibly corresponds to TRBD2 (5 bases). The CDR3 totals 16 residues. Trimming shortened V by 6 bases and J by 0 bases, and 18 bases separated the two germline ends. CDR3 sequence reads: CASRTRTYPSSYEQYF. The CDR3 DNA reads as TGTGCCAGCAGAACTAGGACCTATCCGAGCTCCTACGAGCAGTACTTC.

The CDR3 nucleotides read TGTGCCAGCAGCGTAGGGGGACTAGCGGATAGCACAGATACGCAGTATTTT. This codes for CASSVGGLADSTDTQYF. This rearrangement joins TRBV9 to TRBJ2-3; TRBD2 aligns across 11 bases. Germline V gene lookup returns CDR1 SGDLS and CDR2 YYNGEE. The J segment lost 0 bases and the V segment lost 0 bases, leaving 3 bases of the junction unmatched. CDR3 length: 17 amino acids.

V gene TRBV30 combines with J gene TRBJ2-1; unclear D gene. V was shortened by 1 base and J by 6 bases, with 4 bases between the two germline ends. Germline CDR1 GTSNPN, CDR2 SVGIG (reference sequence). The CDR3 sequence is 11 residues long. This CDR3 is CAWSDLNEQFF. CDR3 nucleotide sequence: TGTGCCTGGAGTGACCTCAATGAGCAGTTCTTC.

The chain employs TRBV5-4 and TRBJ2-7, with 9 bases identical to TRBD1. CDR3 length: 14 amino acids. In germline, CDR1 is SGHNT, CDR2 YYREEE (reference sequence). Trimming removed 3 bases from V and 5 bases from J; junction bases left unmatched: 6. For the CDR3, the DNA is TGTGCCAGCAGCTCCGGGACAGGGTGGCACGAGCAGTACTTC. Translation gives CASSSGTGWHEQYF.

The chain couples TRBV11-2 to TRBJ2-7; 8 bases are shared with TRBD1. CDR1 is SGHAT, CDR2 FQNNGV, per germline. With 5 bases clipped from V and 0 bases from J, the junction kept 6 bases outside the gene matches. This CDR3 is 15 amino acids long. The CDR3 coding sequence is TGTGCCAGCAGCATCTGGACAGGGATCTCCTACGAGCAGTACTTC. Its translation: CASSIWTGISYEQYF.

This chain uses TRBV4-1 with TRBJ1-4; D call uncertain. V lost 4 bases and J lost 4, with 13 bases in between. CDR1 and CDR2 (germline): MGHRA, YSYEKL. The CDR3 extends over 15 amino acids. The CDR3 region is CASSRVVGGNEKLFF. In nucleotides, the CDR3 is TGCGCCAGCAGCCGGGTAGTGGGAGGTAATGAAAAACTGTTTTTT.

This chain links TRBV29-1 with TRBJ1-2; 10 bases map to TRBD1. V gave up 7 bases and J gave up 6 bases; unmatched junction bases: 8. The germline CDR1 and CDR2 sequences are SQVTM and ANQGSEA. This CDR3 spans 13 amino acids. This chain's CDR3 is CSGRTGGGNGYTF. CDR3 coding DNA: TGCAGCGGTCGGACAGGGGGTGGGAATGGCTACACCTTC.

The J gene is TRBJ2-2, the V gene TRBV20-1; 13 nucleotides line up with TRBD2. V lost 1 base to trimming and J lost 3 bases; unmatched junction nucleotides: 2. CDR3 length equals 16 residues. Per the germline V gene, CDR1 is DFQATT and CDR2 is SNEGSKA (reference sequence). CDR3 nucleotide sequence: TGCAGTGCTAGAGCACTAGCGGGAGGGGACACCGGGGAGCTGTTTTTT. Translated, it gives CSARALAGGDTGELFF.

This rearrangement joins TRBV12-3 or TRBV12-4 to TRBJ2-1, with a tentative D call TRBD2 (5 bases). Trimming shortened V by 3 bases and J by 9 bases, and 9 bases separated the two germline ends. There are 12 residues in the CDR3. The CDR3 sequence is CASSLASSEQFF. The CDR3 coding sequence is TGTGCCAGCAGTTTGGCTAGCAGTGAGCAGTTCTTC.